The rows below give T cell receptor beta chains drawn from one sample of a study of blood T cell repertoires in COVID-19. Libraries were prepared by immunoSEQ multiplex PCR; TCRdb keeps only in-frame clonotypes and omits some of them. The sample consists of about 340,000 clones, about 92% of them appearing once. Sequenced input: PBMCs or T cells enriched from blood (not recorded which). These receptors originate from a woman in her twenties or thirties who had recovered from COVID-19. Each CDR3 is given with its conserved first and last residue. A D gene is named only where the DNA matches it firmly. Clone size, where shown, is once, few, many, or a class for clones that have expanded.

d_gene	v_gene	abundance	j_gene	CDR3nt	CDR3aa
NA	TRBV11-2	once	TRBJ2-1	TGTGCCAGCAGCTTAACTAGCTACAATGAGCAGTTCTTC	CASSLTSYNEQFF
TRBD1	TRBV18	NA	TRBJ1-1	TGTGCCAGCTCACCTGGGACAGGGGTAGGGACTGAAGCTTTCTTT	CASSPGTGVGTEAFF
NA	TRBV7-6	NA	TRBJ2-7	TGTGCCAGCAGCCCCCTGGGGGGGGCAGACGAGCAGTACTTC	CASSPLGGADEQYF
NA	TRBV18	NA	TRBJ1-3	TGTGCCAGCTCACCATCGGGTCACTCTGGAAACACCATATATTTT	CASSPSGHSGNTIYF
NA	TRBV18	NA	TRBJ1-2	TGTGCCAGCTCACCACCAGGAGTACCCTATGGCTACACCTTC	CASSPPGVPYGYTF
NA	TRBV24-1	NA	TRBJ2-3	TGTGCCACCGGAAGGAGTGGCACAGATACGCAGTATTTT	CATGRSGTDTQYF
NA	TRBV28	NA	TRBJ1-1	TGTGCCAGCAGTGGACTGTTGGGGGGAGCTTTCTTT	CASSGLLGGAFF
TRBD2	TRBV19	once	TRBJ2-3	TGTGCCAGTAGTATTCCCCGACTAGCGCTTTCTAGCACAGATACGCAGTATTTT	CASSIPRLALSSTDTQYF
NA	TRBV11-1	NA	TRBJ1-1	TGTGCCAGCAGCCCCGTGGTCGGGGGAACTGAAGCTTTCTTT	CASSPVVGGTEAFF
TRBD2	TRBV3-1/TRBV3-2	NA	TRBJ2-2	TGTGCCAGCAGCCACAAAGGGACTAGCGTCGGGGAGCTGTTTTTT	CASSHKGTSVGELFF
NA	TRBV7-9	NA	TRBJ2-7	TGTGCCAGCAGCCGAGGGTCGGACTACACCTACGAGCAGTACTTC	CASSRGSDYTYEQYF
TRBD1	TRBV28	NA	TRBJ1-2	TGTGCCAGCCGGGGGACAGGGAGGGATGGCTACACCTTC	CASRGTGRDGYTF
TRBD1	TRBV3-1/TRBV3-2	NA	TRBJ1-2	TGTGCCAGCAGACCCACAGGGGGGAATGGCTACACCTTC	CASRPTGGNGYTF
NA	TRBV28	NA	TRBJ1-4	TGTGCCAGCAGGCGGGGACCAACTAATGAAAAACTGTTTTTT	CASRRGPTNEKLFF
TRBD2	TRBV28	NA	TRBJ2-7	TGTGCCAGCAGTCTTAGCGGGAGCGAGTACGAGCAGTACTTC	CASSLSGSEYEQYF
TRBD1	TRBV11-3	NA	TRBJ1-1	TGTGCCAGCAGCGACTCAGACAGGGGGTTCGCTGAAGCTTTCTTT	CASSDSDRGFAEAFF
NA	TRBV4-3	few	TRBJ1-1	TGCGCCAGCAGCCAAGATGTATACAGTCCCGGAACTGAAGCTTTCTTT	CASSQDVYSPGTEAFF
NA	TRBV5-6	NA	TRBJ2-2	TGTGCCAGCAGACCTTGGGCAGACGGCGTCGGGGAGCTGTTTTTT	CASRPWADGVGELFF
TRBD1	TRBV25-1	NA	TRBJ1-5	TGTGCCAGCAGTGACTCGGGACAGGGTTGGAATCAGCCCCAGCATTTT	CASSDSGQGWNQPQHF
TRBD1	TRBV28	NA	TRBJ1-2	TGTGCCAGCAGAGAAAGCAGGGGGTCCCTCGCTAACTATGGCTACACCTTC	CASRESRGSLANYGYTF
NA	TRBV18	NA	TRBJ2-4	TGTGCCAGCTCACCATTCACGGGTCTCGACATTCAGTACTTC	CASSPFTGLDIQYF
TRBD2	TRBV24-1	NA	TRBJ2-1	TGTGCCACTAGGACTAGCGGGGGGAATGAGCAGTTCTTC	CATRTSGGNEQFF
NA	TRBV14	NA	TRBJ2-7	TGTGCCAGCAGCCAAGTCGGGACTCCTATGTTCGGGCAGTACTTC	CASSQVGTPMFGQYF
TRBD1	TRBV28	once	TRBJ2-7	TGTGCCAGCCTCCGGACAGGGACCTACGAGCAGTACTTC	CASLRTGTYEQYF
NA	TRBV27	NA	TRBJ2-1	TGTGCCAGCAGCCCTTCCCGGGGGGCACTGCCCCTTTGGCAGTTCTTC	CASSPSRGALPLWQFF
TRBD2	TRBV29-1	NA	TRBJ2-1	TGCAGCGTTGATATCTGGAGCGGGGGGGCCGAGGATGAGCAGTTCTTC	CSVDIWSGGAEDEQFF
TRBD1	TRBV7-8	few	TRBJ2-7	TGTGCCAGCAGCTTAAAATTACGGACAGGGGGATACGAGCAGTACTTC	CASSLKLRTGGYEQYF
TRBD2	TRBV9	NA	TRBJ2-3	TGTGCCAGCAGCCCCCGGGGTAGCGGGAGTACAGATACGCAGTATTTT	CASSPRGSGSTDTQYF
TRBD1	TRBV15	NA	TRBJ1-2	TGTGCCACCAGCAGGCCACAGGGGGGAGGCTACACCTTC	CATSRPQGGGYTF
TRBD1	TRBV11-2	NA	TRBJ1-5	TGTGCCAGCAGCCGTAGGACAGGGGGGAAAGTCGATCAGCCCCAGCATTTT	CASSRRTGGKVDQPQHF
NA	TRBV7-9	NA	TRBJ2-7	TGTGCCAGCAGCGATGAAGGGGCTTCCTTCTACGAGCAGTACTTC	CASSDEGASFYEQYF
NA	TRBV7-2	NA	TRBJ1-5	TGTGCCAGCAGCTTAGCTTCCCCTCGGACAGTCAATCAGCCCCAGCATTTT	CASSLASPRTVNQPQHF
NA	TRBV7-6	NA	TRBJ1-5	TGTGCCAGCAGCTTAGTGGACACCCATAGCAATCAGCCCCAGCATTTT	CASSLVDTHSNQPQHF
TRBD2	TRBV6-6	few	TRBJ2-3	TGTGCCAGCAGTTACCCCGGCGGGGGGGCGAATACGCAGTATTTT	CASSYPGGGANTQYF
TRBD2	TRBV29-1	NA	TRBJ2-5	TGCAGCGTTGAAGGAGCTAGCGGGACCGCCCCAGAGACCCAGTACTTC	CSVEGASGTAPETQYF
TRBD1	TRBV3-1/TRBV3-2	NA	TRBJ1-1	TGTGCCAGCAGTCGGGACAGCCACACTGAAGCTTTCTTT	CASSRDSHTEAFF
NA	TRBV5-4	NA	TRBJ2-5	TGTGCCAGCAGCTTGGGATGGGGGCGGGGGTCACAAGAGACCCAGTACTTC	CASSLGWGRGSQETQYF
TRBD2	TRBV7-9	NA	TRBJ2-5	TGTGCCAGCAGCTTGTCCCCGGGGACTAGCGGGACCGTTGGGGAGACCCAGTACTTC	CASSLSPGTSGTVGETQYF
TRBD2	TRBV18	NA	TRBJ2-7	TGTGCCAGCTCGCGGACAGCGGGGGTCTCCTACGAGCAGTACTTC	CASSRTAGVSYEQYF
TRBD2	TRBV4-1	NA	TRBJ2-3	TGCGCCAGCAGCCAGGACACTACCGGGACTAGCGGGGGGGTCACAGATACGCAGTATTTT	CASSQDTTGTSGGVTDTQYF
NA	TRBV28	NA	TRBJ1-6	TGTGCCAGCAGTCCCAGGGGCGGACGGGGTTCACCCCTCCACTTT	CASSPRGGRGSPLHF
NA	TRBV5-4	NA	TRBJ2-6	TGTGCCAGCAGCCGTACAGGGACCGGGGCCAACGTCCTGACTTTC	CASSRTGTGANVLTF
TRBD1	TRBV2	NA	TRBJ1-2	TGTGCCAGCGGTCGACAGGGGGCCGGTGGCTACACCTTC	CASGRQGAGGYTF
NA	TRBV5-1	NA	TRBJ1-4	TGCGCCAGCAGCTTGGGGACAGCAACTAATGAAAAACTGTTTTTT	CASSLGTATNEKLFF
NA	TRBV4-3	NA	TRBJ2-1	TGCGCCAGCAGCCCCACGGGCTTTTTTGGAGGGGTCAATGAGCAGTTCTTC	CASSPTGFFGGVNEQFF